The T cell receptor (beta chain) described here comes from a study of regulatory T cells in long-lasting Graves disease. The length of the CDR3 is 15 residues. The germline V gene has CDR1 SGHAT and CDR2 FQNNGV. Time point noted: newly diagnosed GD, antithyroid drugs for less than 3 months. From PBMCs, RNA was extracted and then used to make the TCR library. To make TCR beta libraries, researchers used iRepertoire HTBI primers and Arm-PCR of CDR3 regions. TCRdb re-analysed the multiplex PCR reads in MiXCR, keeping a single row per CDR3 protein. The data hold a few hundred thousand distinct CDR3 sequences, with roughly 14% observed a single time. Turning to this clonotype: Its antigen is still unknown. The junction differs from germline at one of its ends, possibly a read error.

Study-wide results and limits: Those with persistent Graves' had less TCR diversity than newly diagnosed patients.

These sequences were also reported in another study, on T cells in Graves' hyperthyroidism and ophthalmopathy. That paper states: Using the HTBI primer set, a first-round RT-PCR was run on the TCR CDR3.

This TCR was recovered from a man aged 25-45 years with Graves disease. This rearrangement joins TRBV11-2 to TRBJ2-3; a weak D match, TRBD2 (6 bases). The specimen comprised peripheral blood mononuclear cells (PBMCs), sampled at new diagnosis, from a patient treated with antithyroid drugs. This CDR3 reads CASSFSRTSTATQYF. Here the CDR3 DNA reads TGTGCCAGCAGCTTTTCCCGAACTAGCACAGCTACGCAGTATTTT.